This TCR beta chain derives from a study of blood T cell repertoires in COVID-19. The overall study: From T cells, B-cell-depleted T cells, or PBMCs came the material, which was cDNA or gDNA.

V shed 5 bases, J shed 9 bases, and the junction held 16 bases outside the gene matches. The CDR3 is made up of 17 amino acids. Germline CDR1 and CDR2: SNHLY and FYNNEI. This clone was counted once. Profiled with immunoSEQ multiplex PCR; TCRdb holds only in-frame clones, not every one. This table has about 59,000 clones, about 70% appearing once. The sequenced material came from peripheral blood. The origin of this receptor is a woman between 45 and 60 years old with active or convalescent COVID-19. V is TRBV2 and J is TRBJ2-1; 10 bases are a match to TRBD2. The CDR3, as DNA: TGTGCCAGCAGTCTAACCCGCCCAGCGGGAGGGCCGGTTGAGCAGTTCTTC. Amino acids: CASSLTRPAGGPVEQFF.